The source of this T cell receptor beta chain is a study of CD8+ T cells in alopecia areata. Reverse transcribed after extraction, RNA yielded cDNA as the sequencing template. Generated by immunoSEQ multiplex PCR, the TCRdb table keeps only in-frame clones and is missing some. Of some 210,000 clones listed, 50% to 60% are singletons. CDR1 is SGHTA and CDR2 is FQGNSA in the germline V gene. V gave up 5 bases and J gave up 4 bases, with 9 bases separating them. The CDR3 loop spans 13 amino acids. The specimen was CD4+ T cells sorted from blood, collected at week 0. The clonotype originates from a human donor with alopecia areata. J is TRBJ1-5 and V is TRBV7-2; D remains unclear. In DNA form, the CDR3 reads TGTGCCAGCAGCCTACAGAATAATCAGCCCCAGCATTTT. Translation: CASSLQNNQPQHF.